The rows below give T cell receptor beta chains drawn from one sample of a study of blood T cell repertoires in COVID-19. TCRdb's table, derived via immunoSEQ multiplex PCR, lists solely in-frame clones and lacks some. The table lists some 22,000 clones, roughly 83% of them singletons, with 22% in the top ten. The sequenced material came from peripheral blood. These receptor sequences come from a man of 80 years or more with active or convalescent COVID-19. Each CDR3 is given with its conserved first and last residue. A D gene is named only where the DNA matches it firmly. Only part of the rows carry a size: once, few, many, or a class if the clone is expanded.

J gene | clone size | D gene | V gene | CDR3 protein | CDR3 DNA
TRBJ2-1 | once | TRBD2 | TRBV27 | CASSADTSGYNEQFF | TGTGCCAGCAGTGCGGATACTAGCGGTTACAATGAGCAGTTCTTC
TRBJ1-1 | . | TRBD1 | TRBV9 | CASSENPRDRGSMNTEAFF | TGTGCCAGCAGTGAAAACCCCCGGGACAGGGGGAGCATGAACACTGAAGCTTTCTTT
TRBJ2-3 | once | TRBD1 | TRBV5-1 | CASSASGGTSTDTQYF | TGCGCCAGCAGCGCGTCAGGGGGCACTAGCACAGATACGCAGTATTTT
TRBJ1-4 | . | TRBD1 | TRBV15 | CATSGPGTGNEKLFF | TGTGCCACCAGCGGGCCCGGGACAGGGAATGAAAAACTGTTTTTT
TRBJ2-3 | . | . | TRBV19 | CASSNTRYATDTQYF | TGTGCCAGTAGTAATACTCGATACGCCACAGATACGCAGTATTTT
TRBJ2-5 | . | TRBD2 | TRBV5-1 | CASSLDSGGRETQYF | TGCGCCAGCAGCTTGGATAGCGGGGGTCGAGAGACCCAGTACTTC
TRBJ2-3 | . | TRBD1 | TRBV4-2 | CASSQDQRGRGRDTQYF | TGTGCCAGCAGCCAAGATCAGAGGGGCAGGGGGCGAGATACGCAGTATTTT
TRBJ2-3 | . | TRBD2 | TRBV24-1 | CATSRTSGMPDTQYF | TGTGCCACCAGCCGGACTAGCGGGATGCCAGATACGCAGTATTTT
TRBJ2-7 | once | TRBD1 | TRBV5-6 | CASMETGDIYEQYF | TGTGCCAGCATGGAGACAGGGGATATTTACGAGCAGTACTTC
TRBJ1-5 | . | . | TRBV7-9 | CASSNPGQPQHF | TGTGCCAGCAGCAACCCCGGGCAGCCCCAGCATTTT
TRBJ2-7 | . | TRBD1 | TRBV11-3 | CASSLDRATHYEQYF | TGTGCCAGCAGCCTCGACAGGGCTACTCACTACGAGCAGTACTTC
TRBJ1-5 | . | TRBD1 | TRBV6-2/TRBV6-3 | CASSPQGTSNQPQHF | TGTGCCAGCAGTCCACAGGGGACCAGCAATCAGCCCCAGCATTTT
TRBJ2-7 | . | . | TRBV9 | CASSASGTWSHEQYF | TGTGCCAGCAGCGCCTCCGGGACTTGGAGCCACGAGCAGTACTTC
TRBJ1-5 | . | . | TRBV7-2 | CASSDSSNQPQHF | TGTGCCAGCAGTGACAGTTCCAATCAGCCCCAGCATTTT
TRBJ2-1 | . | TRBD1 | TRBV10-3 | CAISETSGQGLSSHGEQFF | TGTGCCATCAGTGAGACCTCAGGACAGGGTTTGTCTTCCCATGGGGAGCAGTTCTTC
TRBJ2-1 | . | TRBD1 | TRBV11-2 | CASSNTGVGQFF | TGTGCCAGCAGCAATACAGGGGTCGGACAGTTCTTC
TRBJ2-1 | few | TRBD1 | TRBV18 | CASSPAQGVFNEQFF | TGTGCCAGCTCACCGGCGCAGGGGGTTTTCAATGAGCAGTTCTTC
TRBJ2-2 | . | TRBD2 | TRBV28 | CASTLYSSGGATGELFF | TGTGCCAGCACACTTTATAGTAGCGGGGGGGCTACCGGGGAGCTGTTTTTT
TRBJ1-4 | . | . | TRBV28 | CASTSLSIREKLFF | TGTGCCAGCACGTCGCTATCGATACGGGAAAAACTGTTTTTT
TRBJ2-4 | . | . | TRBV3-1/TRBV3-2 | CASSQDRDSKNIQYF | TGTGCCAGCAGCCAAGACCGAGACAGCAAAAACATTCAGTACTTC
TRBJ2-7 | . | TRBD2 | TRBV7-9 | CASATGTSGRNEQYF | TGTGCCAGCGCAACCGGGACTAGCGGGAGGAACGAGCAGTACTTC
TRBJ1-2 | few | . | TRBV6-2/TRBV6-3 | CASSPWGQSYGYTF | TGTGCCAGCAGTCCGTGGGGACAAAGCTATGGCTACACCTTC
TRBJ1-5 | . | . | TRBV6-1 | CASSETRASGNQPQHF | TGTGCCAGCAGTGAAACGAGAGCCTCGGGCAATCAGCCCCAGCATTTT
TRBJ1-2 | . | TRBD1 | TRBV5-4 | CASSSPGQGGTYGYTF | TGTGCCAGCAGCTCCCCAGGACAGGGAGGGACCTATGGCTACACCTTC
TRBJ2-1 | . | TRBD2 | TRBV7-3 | CASSLTGGAGGYNEQFF | TGTGCCAGCAGCTTAACGGGAGGAGCGGGGGGTTACAATGAGCAGTTCTTC
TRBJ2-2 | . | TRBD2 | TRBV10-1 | CASSDSGTSGPNTGELFF | TGCGCCAGCAGTGATTCCGGGACTAGCGGGCCGAACACCGGGGAGCTGTTTTTT
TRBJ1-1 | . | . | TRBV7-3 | CASSLTTGLNTEAFF | TGTGCCAGCAGCTTAACTACAGGGTTGAACACTGAAGCTTTCTTT
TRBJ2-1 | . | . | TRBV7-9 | CASSLNSSYNEQFF | TGTGCCAGCAGCTTAAATAGCTCCTACAATGAGCAGTTCTTC
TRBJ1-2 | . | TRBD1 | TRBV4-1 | CASRLTGGRGYGYTF | TGCGCCAGCAGATTAACAGGGGGAAGGGGCTATGGCTACACCTTC
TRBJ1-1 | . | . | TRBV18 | CASSPRSGGYTEAFF | TGTGCCAGCTCACCACGCTCCGGAGGCTACACTGAAGCTTTCTTT
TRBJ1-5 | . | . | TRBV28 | CASSYHQGIQPQHF | TGTGCCAGCAGTTATCATCAGGGGATCCAGCCCCAGCATTTT
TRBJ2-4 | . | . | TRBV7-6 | CASSLNNGPKNIQYF | TGTGCCAGCAGCTTAAATAACGGTCCCAAAAACATTCAGTACTTC
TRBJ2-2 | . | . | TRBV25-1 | CASSKYTGELFF | TGTGCCAGCAGCAAATACACCGGGGAGCTGTTTTTT
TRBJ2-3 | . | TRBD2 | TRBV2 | CASRGTSAGDTDTQYF | TGTGCCAGCAGGGGGACTAGCGCGGGGGACACAGATACGCAGTATTTT
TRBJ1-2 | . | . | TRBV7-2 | CASSLGTNYGYTF | TGTGCCAGCAGCTTAGGTACTAACTATGGCTACACCTTC
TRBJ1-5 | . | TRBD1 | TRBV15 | CATSRDAQGDNQPQHF | TGTGCCACCAGCAGAGATGCGCAGGGGGATAATCAGCCCCAGCATTTT
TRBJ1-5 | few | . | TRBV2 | CASSEIASRSNQPQHF | TGTGCCAGCAGTGAAATAGCCTCACGGAGCAATCAGCCCCAGCATTTT
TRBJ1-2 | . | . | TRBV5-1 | CASSLSAGARDGYTF | TGCGCCAGCAGCTTGTCGGCAGGGGCTAGGGATGGCTACACCTTC
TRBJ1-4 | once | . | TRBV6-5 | CASSTGSQEKLFF | TGTGCCAGCAGCACAGGTTCACAGGAAAAACTGTTTTTT
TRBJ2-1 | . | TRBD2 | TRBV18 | CASSPTSGMDEQFF | TGTGCCAGCTCACCGACTAGCGGGATGGATGAGCAGTTCTTC
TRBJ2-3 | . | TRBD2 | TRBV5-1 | CASSLGTSGSGDTQYF | TGCGCCAGCAGCTTGGGGACTAGCGGGAGTGGTGATACGCAGTATTTT
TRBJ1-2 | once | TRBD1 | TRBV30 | CASNDDRAPPYGYTF | TGTGCCTCGAACGATGACAGGGCCCCCCCCTATGGCTACACCTTC
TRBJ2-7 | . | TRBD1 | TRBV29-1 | CSVRGDSPYEQYF | TGCAGCGTTCGTGGGGACAGCCCGTACGAGCAGTACTTC